This T cell receptor (beta chain) was documented in a study of naive and memory T cell subsets. General observations from the study: Diversity fell and Gini index rose from naive through CM, EM, EMRA.

Turning to this clonotype: What it binds is not known.

An equimolar mix of two oligonucleotides served as the beta constant-region primer for TRBC1 and TRBC2. TCRdb fed the UMI-ligation and nested PCR reads into MiXCR, producing one record per CDR3 protein. The sample records roughly 140,000 distinct CDR3 sequences, approximately 15% being singletons. Germline assignment: CDR1 MNHEY and CDR2 SVGEGT. With 4 bases clipped from V and 4 bases from J, the junction kept 7 bases outside the gene matches. The CDR3 sequence is 15 residues long. V usage is TRBV6-2 or TRBV6-3 and J usage is TRBJ2-5, with 9 bases that match TRBD1. The sequenced sample consisted of naive CD4+ T cells from blood. This sequence originates from a human donor in good health. The CDR3 region is CASSSPRQGGETQYF. The DNA of the CDR3 is TGTGCCAGCAGTTCCCCAAGACAGGGGGGAGAGACCCAGTACTTC.